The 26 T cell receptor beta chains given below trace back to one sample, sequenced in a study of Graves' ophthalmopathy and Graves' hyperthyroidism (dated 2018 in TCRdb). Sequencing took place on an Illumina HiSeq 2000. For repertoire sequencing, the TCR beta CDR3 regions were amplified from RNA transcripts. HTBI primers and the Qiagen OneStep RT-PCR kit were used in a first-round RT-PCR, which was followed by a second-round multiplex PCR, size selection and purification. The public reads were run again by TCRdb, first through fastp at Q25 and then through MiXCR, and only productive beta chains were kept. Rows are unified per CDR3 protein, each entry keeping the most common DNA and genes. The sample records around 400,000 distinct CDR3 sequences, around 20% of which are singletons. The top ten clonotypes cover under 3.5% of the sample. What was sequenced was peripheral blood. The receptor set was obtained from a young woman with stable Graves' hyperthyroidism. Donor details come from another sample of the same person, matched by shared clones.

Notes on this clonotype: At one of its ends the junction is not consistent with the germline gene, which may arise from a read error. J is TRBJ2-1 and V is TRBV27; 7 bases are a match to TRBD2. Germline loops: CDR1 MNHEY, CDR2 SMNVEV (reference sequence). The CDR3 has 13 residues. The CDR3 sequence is CASPSGTYNEKFF. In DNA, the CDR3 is TGTGCCAGCCCCAGCGGGACCTACAATGAGAAGTTCTTC.

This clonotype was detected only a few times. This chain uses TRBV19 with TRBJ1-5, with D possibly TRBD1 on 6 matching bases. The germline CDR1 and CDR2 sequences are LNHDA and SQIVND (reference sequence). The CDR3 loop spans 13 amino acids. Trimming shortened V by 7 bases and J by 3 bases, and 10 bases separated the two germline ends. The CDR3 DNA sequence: TGTGCCAGTACACAGGGTTACAATCAGCCCCAGCATTTT. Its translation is CASTQGYNQPQHF.

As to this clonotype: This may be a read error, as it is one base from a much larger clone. CDR3 sequence reads: CTSSSSNQPQHF. For the CDR3, the DNA is TGTACCAGCAGCTCCTCCAATCAGCCCCAGCATTTT. The genes are TRBV7-9 and TRBJ1-5, with D uncertain. The CDR3 is 12 residues long. Germline V gene lookup returns CDR1 SEHNR and CDR2 FQNEAQ (reference sequence).

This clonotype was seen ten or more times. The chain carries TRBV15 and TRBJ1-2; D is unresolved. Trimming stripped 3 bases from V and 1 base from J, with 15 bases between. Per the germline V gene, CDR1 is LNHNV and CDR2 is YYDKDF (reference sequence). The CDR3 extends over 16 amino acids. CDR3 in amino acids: CATSRSVPEGNYGYTF. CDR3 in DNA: TGTGCCACCAGCAGGTCTGTTCCGGAGGGTAACTATGGCTACACCTTC.

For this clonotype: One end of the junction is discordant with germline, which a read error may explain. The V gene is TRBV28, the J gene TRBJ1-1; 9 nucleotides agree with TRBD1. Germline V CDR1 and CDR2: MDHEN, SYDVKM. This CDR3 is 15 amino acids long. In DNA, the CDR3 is TGTGCCAGCAGTGTCCCGGGACAGGGAAATACTGAAGCTTGCTTT. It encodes CASSVPGQGNTEACF.

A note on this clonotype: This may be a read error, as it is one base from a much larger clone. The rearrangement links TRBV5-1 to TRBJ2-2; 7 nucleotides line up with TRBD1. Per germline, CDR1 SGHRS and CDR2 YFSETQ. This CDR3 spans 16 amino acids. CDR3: CASSLPGTANTGELVF. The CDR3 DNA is TGCGCCAGCAGCTTGCCCGGGACAGCTAACACCGGGGAGCTGGTTTTT.

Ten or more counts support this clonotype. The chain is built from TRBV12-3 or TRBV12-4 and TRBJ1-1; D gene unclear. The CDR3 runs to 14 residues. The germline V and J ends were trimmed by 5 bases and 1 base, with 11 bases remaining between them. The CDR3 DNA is TGTGCCAGCAGTACCCCCCCTGGGAACACTGAAGCTTTCTTT. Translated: CASSTPPGNTEAFF.

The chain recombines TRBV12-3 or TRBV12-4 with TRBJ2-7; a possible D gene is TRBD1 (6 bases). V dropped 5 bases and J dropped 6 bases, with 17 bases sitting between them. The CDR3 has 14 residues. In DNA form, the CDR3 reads TGTGCCAGCAGTGCAACCCCGGACAGCCCCGAGCAGTACTTC. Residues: CASSATPDSPEQYF.

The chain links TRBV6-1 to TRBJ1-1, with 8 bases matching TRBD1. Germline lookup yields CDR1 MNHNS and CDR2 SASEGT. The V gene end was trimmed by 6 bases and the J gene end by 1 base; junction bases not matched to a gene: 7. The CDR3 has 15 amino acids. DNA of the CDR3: TGTGCCAGCAGACGACAGGGGACGACGAACACTGAAGCTTTCTTT. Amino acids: CASRRQGTTNTEAFF.

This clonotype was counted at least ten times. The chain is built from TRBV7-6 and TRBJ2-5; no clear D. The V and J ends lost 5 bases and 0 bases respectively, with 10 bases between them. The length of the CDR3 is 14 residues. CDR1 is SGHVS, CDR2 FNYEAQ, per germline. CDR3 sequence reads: CASSLQPYQETQYF. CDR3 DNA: TGTGCCAGCAGCCTCCAGCCGTACCAAGAGACCCAGTACTTC.

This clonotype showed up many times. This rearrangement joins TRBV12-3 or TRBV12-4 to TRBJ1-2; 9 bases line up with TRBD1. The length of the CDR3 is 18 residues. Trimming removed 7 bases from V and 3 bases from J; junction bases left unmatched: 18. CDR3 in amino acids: CASTRGGTGLFEDYGYTF. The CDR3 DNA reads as TGTGCCAGCACCCGGGGGGGGACAGGGTTATTCGAGGACTATGGCTACACCTTC.

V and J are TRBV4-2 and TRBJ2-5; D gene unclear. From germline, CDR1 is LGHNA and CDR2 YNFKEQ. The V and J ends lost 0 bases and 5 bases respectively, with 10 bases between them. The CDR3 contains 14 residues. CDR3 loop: CASSQDRIEETQYF. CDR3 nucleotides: TGTGCCAGCAGCCAAGATCGAATCGAGGAGACCCAGTACTTC.

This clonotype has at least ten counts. CDR3 DNA: TGTGCCAGCAGCGGGAGGTTTAGCAATCAGCCCCAGCATTTT. Its translation is CASSGRFSNQPQHF. The chain has TRBV7-2 and TRBJ1-5; D is unclear. CDR1 is SGHTA, CDR2 FQGNSA, per germline. There are 14 residues in the CDR3. The V end was cut by 5 bases, the J end by 0 bases, with 8 bases between. Supplemented by reference TRBV7-2 and TRBJ1-5, the full variable domain reads GAGVSQSPSNKVTEKGKDVELRCDPISGHTALYWYRQSLGQGLEFLIYFQGNSAPDKSGLPSDRFSAERTGGSVSTLTIQRTQQEDSAVYLCASSGRFSNQPQHFGDGTRLSIL.

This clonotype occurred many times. For the CDR3, the DNA is TGTGCCAGCAGCTTGGTTCCGGACAGTCACCAAGAGACCCAGTACTTC. It yields the protein CASSLVPDSHQETQYF. V is TRBV5-6 and J is TRBJ2-5; tentative D call: TRBD1 (6 bases). Germline CDR1 and CDR2: SGHDT and YYEEEE. V was trimmed by 0 bases and J by 0 bases, leaving 12 bases between them. The CDR3 loop spans 16 amino acids.

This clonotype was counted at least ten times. The CDR3 sequence is CASSTRGSGTYEQYF. The DNA for the CDR3 is TGTGCCAGCAGCACCCGAGGTAGCGGGACGTACGAGCAGTACTTC. The V and J genes are TRBV11-2 and TRBJ2-7, with 8 bases that match TRBD2. Germline CDR1 reads SGHAT; CDR2 reads FQNNGV. J gave up 4 bases and V 5 bases, and 10 bases lay outside the gene matches. This CDR3 is 15 amino acids long.

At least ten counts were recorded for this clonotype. For the CDR3, the DNA is TGCAGTGCTAACCAAGGACTAGCGGGAGGGCAAGAGACCCAGTACTTC. Translation: CSANQGLAGGQETQYF. The rearrangement joins TRBV20-1 to TRBJ2-5, with 15 bases that match TRBD2. Germline V CDR1 and CDR2: DFQATT, SNEGSKA (reference sequence). The trim removed 4 bases at V and 2 bases at J, leaving 5 bases unmatched. The CDR3 totals 16 residues.

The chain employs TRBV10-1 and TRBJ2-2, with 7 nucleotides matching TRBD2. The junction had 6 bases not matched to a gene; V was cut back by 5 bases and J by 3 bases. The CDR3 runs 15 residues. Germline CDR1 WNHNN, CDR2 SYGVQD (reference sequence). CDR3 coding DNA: TGCGCCAGCAGTCGTGGCGGGAGTCACACCGGGGAGCTGTTTTTT. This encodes CASSRGGSHTGELFF.

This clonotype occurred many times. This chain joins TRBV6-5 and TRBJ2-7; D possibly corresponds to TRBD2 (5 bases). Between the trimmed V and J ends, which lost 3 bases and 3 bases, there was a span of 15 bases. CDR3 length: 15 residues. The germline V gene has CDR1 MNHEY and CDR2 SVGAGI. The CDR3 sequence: CASSYEPSFSYEQYF. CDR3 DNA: TGTGCCAGCAGTTATGAACCTAGCTTCAGCTACGAGCAGTACTTC.

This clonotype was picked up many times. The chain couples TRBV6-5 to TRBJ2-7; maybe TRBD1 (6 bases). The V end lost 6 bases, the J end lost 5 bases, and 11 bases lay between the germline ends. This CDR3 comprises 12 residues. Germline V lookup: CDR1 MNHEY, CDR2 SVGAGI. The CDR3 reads CASRIWGHEQYF. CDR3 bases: TGTGCCAGCAGGATATGGGGGCACGAGCAGTACTTC.

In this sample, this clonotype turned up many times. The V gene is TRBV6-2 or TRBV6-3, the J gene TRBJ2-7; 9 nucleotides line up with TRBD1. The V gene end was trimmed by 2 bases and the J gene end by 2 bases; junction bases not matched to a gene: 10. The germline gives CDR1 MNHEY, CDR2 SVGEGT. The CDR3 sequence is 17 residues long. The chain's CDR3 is CASSYRGTGLRAYEQYF. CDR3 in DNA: TGTGCCAGCAGTTACCGGGGGACAGGGCTTCGCGCCTACGAGCAGTACTTC.

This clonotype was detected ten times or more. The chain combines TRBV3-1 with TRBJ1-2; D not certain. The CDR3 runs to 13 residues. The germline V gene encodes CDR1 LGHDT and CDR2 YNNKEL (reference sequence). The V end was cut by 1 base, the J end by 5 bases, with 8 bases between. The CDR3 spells CASSQANGYGYTF. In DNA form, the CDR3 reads TGTGCCAGCAGCCAAGCGAATGGTTATGGCTACACCTTC.

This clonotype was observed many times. CDR3: CSANLAGNYGYTF. The CDR3 nucleotides read TGCAGTGCTAATCTGGCGGGGAACTATGGCTACACCTTC. This rearrangement joins TRBV20-1 to TRBJ1-2; D not resolved. The germline V gene encodes CDR1 DFQATT and CDR2 SNEGSKA (reference sequence). Trimming pared 4 bases from V and 2 bases from J, leaving 11 bases between. The CDR3 covers 13 residues.

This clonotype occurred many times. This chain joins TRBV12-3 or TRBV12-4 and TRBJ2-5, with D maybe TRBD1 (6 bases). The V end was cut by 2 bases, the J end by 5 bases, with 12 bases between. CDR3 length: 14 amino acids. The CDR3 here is CASSLRTVRETQYF. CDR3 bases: TGTGCCAGCAGTTTACGGACAGTTCGGGAGACCCAGTACTTC.

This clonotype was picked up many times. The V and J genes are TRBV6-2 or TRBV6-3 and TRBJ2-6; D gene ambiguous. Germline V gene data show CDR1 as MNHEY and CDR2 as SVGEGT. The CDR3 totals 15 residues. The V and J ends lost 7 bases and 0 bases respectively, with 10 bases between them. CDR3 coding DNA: TGTGCCAGCACCCTGAAAGACTCTGGGGCCAACGTCCTGACTTTC. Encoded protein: CASTLKDSGANVLTF.

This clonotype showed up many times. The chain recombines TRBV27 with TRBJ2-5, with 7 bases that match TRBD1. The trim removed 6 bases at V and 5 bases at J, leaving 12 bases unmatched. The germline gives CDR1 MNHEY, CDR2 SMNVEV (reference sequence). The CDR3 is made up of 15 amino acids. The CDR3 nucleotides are TGTGCCAGCAGCCGACAGGGAAGGGGTCCCGAGACCCAGTACTTC. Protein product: CASSRQGRGPETQYF.

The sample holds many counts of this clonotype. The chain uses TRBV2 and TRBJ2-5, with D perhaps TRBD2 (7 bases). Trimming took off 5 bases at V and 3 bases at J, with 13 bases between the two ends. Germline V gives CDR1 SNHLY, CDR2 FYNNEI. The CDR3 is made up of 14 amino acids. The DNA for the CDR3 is TGTGCCAGCAGTCCCTGGGGGGGCAAAGAGACCCAGTACTTC. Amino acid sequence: CASSPWGGKETQYF.